A selection of T cell receptor beta chains follows, all from one sample in a study of T cell responses to AZD1222 COVID-19 vaccine. Only in-frame clones appear in the TCRdb table, and some are missing; sequencing was by immunoSEQ multiplex PCR. The data show 95,000 to 110,000 clones, with more than 75% seen just once and around 20% held by the top ten. The sequencing here drew on peripheral blood, taken on day 0 of AZD1222 vaccination. These receptors came from an adult in good health. CDR3s include the opening cysteine and the closing phenylalanine or tryptophan. Fields, in order: J gene, V gene, D gene, clone size, CDR3 protein, CDR3 DNA. The D gene is left open where the match is weak. Not all rows give a size; the values are once, few, many and, for expanded clones, a class.

TRBJ2-7,TRBV5-1,.,.,CASSLVTGYEQYF,TGCGCCAGCAGCTTGGTAACGGGGTACGAGCAGTACTTC
TRBJ1-1,TRBV14,.,.,CASSQKQGWDYEAFF,TGTGCCAGCAGCCAAAAACAGGGATGGGACTATGAAGCTTTCTTT
TRBJ1-3,TRBV6-6,.,.,CASSYEGSGNTIYF,TGTGCCAGCAGTTATGAGGGCTCTGGAAACACCATATATTTT
TRBJ2-3,TRBV6-2/TRBV6-3,TRBD1,.,CASSQGAGDTQYF,TGTGCCAGCAGTCAGGGGGCGGGAGATACGCAGTATTTT
TRBJ1-1,TRBV5-1,.,.,CASSLELLNTEAFF,TGCGCCAGCAGCTTGGAATTACTCAACACTGAAGCTTTCTTT
TRBJ2-1,TRBV9,TRBD2,.,CASSVGTPPGRVEQFF,TGTGCCAGCAGCGTAGGGACTCCACCTGGGAGGGTTGAGCAGTTCTTC
TRBJ2-7,TRBV9,.,.,CASSVDWGSDEQYF,TGTGCCAGCAGCGTAGATTGGGGGTCGGACGAGCAGTACTTC
TRBJ1-1,TRBV6-2/TRBV6-3,.,.,CASSYPAVQGTSWMNTEAFF,TGTGCCAGCAGTTACCCCGCGGTTCAGGGGACATCCTGGATGAACACTGAAGCTTTCTTT
TRBJ1-2,TRBV7-9,.,.,CASSLVPVIQGYTF,TGTGCCAGCAGCTTAGTACCGGTCATACAAGGCTACACCTTC
TRBJ1-2,TRBV20-1,.,once,CSARTSGGYTF,TGCAGTGCTAGAACCTCGGGAGGCTACACCTTC
TRBJ2-7,TRBV10-2,TRBD2,.,CASSSGLAFSYEQYF,TGCGCCAGCAGTTCAGGACTAGCCTTCTCCTACGAGCAGTACTTC
TRBJ2-3,TRBV9,.,.,CASSVVYHDTQYF,TGTGCCAGCAGCGTAGTATACCACGATACGCAGTATTTT
TRBJ1-6,TRBV27,.,.,CASRKGQNYNSPLHF,TGTGCCAGCAGAAAAGGACAGAACTATAATTCACCCCTCCACTTT
TRBJ2-3,TRBV12-5,TRBD1,once,CASGSDRGAFTDTQYF,TGTGCTAGTGGATCCGACAGGGGAGCTTTCACAGATACGCAGTATTTT
TRBJ2-5,TRBV24-1,TRBD2,.,CATSAYGGAGETQYF,TGTGCCACCAGTGCTTACGGGGGGGCGGGAGAGACCCAGTACTTC
TRBJ2-1,TRBV6-6,.,.,CATAGSASYNEQFF,TGTGCCACCGCGGGGTCCGCCTCGTACAATGAGCAGTTCTTC
TRBJ2-3,TRBV3-1/TRBV3-2,.,.,CASSQESRFTDTQYF,TGTGCCAGCAGCCAAGAATCGAGGTTCACAGATACGCAGTATTTT
TRBJ1-2,TRBV5-5,.,once,CASSLDVAGLYGYTF,TGTGCCAGCAGCTTGGATGTGGCAGGGCTGTATGGCTACACCTTC
TRBJ2-7,TRBV3-1/TRBV3-2,TRBD2,.,CASSRTYQTSGGLGYEQYF,TGTGCCAGCAGCCGAACCTACCAGACTAGCGGGGGGCTCGGCTACGAGCAGTACTTC
TRBJ2-5,TRBV4-3,.,.,CASSQDVRGLRETQYF,TGCGCCAGCAGCCAAGACGTTCGGGGTTTAAGGGAGACCCAGTACTTC
TRBJ1-1,TRBV5-6,.,.,CASSLGPQATEAFF,TGTGCCAGCAGCTTGGGCCCCCAGGCCACTGAAGCTTTCTTT
TRBJ2-1,TRBV2,TRBD1,.,CASNRDRLDNEQFF,TGTGCCAGCAACAGGGACAGGTTAGACAATGAGCAGTTCTTC
TRBJ2-2,TRBV2,TRBD2,.,CASSRTSGRAGELFF,TGTGCCAGCAGTCGGACTAGCGGCCGCGCCGGGGAGCTGTTTTTT
TRBJ1-6,TRBV2,.,.,CASRGASAAF,TGTGCCAGCCGAGGGGCTTCCGCGGCATTT
TRBJ2-1,TRBV5-1,.,.,CASSSGGPSSYNEQFF,TGCGCCAGCAGCTCCGGGGGGCCGAGCTCCTACAATGAGCAGTTCTTC
TRBJ1-1,TRBV18,.,.,CASSFTILTGNTEAFF,TGTGCCAGCTCATTTACCATTCTGACAGGGAACACTGAAGCTTTCTTT
TRBJ1-1,TRBV5-1,.,.,CASSLRPTGRFMNTEAFF,TGCGCCAGCAGCTTGCGGCCAACAGGGAGATTCATGAACACTGAAGCTTTCTTT
TRBJ1-4,TRBV19,.,.,CASRGQINEKLFF,TGTGCCAGTAGGGGACAAATTAATGAAAAACTGTTTTTT
TRBJ1-4,TRBV10-3,TRBD1,.,CAISLGQGEEEKLFF,TGTGCCATCAGTTTGGGACAGGGTGAAGAGGAAAAACTGTTTTTT
TRBJ2-2,TRBV5-1,.,.,CASSLEGGTGELFF,TGCGCCAGCAGCTTGGAGGGGGGAACCGGGGAGCTGTTTTTT
TRBJ1-1,TRBV20-1,.,.,CSALRAGEAFF,TGCAGTGCTCTCCGAGCGGGGGAAGCTTTCTTT
TRBJ2-7,TRBV6-5,.,.,CASRGLGLYEQYF,TGTGCCAGCAGAGGGTTGGGGCTCTACGAGCAGTACTTC
TRBJ1-2,TRBV2,.,.,CASSQQGSNYGYTF,TGTGCCAGCAGTCAACAGGGTTCTAACTATGGCTACACCTTC
TRBJ2-1,TRBV5-5,TRBD1,.,CASSLFGTDYNEQFF,TGTGCCAGCAGCTTGTTCGGGACAGATTACAATGAGCAGTTCTTC
TRBJ1-1,TRBV5-1,.,.,CASRYAGRLNTEAFF,TGCGCCAGCAGATACGCGGGACGGTTGAACACTGAAGCTTTCTTT
TRBJ2-2,TRBV6-4,.,.,CASSEEDGGELFF,TGTGCCAGCAGTGAAGAGGATGGCGGGGAGCTGTTTTTT
TRBJ2-7,TRBV19,.,few,CASSIGAGVSYEQYF,TGTGCCAGTAGTATAGGGGCAGGGGTCTCCTACGAGCAGTACTTC
TRBJ1-1,TRBV19,TRBD1,.,CASSKTQGARVDTEAFF,TGTGCCAGTAGTAAGACTCAGGGGGCGCGTGTGGACACTGAAGCTTTCTTT
TRBJ2-3,TRBV10-3,.,.,CAISGGGPSTDTQYF,TGTGCCATCAGTGGGGGGGGGCCAAGCACAGATACGCAGTATTTT
TRBJ2-2,TRBV4-3,.,.,CASSQEAGSRTGELFF,TGCGCCAGCAGCCAAGAGGCAGGCTCGAGGACCGGGGAGCTGTTTTTT
TRBJ1-3,TRBV15,.,.,CATSRDSWKVSGSGNTIYF,TGTGCCACCAGCAGAGATAGCTGGAAGGTTAGCGGGTCTGGAAACACCATATATTTT
TRBJ2-1,TRBV9,.,.,CASGTTRVEGGTSSLFYNEQFF,TGTGCCAGCGGGACCACCAGGGTGGAGGGAGGAACGTCCTCCTTATTTTACAATGAGCAGTTCTTC
TRBJ2-5,TRBV4-3,.,.,CASSQDLGGETQYF,TGCGCCAGCAGCCAAGATCTTGGAGGGGAGACCCAGTACTTC
TRBJ2-1,TRBV7-9,TRBD1,.,CASSSPLRDRDNEQFF,TGTGCCAGCAGCTCGCCACTCCGGGACAGGGACAATGAGCAGTTCTTC
TRBJ1-2,TRBV5-1,.,.,CASSLTTGSYGYTF,TGCGCCAGCAGCTTGACGACCGGGTCCTATGGCTACACCTTC
TRBJ1-5,TRBV15,.,.,CATSTDNPVHQPQHF,TGTGCCACCAGCACCGACAACCCAGTTCATCAGCCCCAGCATTTT
TRBJ1-3,TRBV2,.,.,CASRRDPGPRNTIYF,TGTGCCAGCAGGCGCGACCCGGGGCCCAGAAACACCATATATTTT
TRBJ2-2,TRBV10-3,.,.,CAISESLLNTGELFF,TGTGCCATCAGTGAGTCGTTACTTAACACCGGGGAGCTGTTTTTT
TRBJ1-5,TRBV9,TRBD1,few,CASSEGDSSQPQHF,TGTGCCAGCAGCGAGGGGGACAGTAGTCAGCCCCAGCATTTT
TRBJ1-5,TRBV18,.,.,CASTPGPDSNQPQHF,TGTGCCAGCACTCCAGGGCCCGATAGCAATCAGCCCCAGCATTTT
TRBJ1-2,TRBV6-2/TRBV6-3,.,.,CASSSRRPGGYGYTF,TGTGCCAGCAGCTCCAGGCGGCCGGGGGGCTATGGCTACACCTTC
TRBJ2-5,TRBV7-9,TRBD2,.,CASSPLGGAGETQYF,TGTGCCAGCAGCCCCCTCGGGGGGGCCGGTGAGACCCAGTACTTC
TRBJ1-6,TRBV6-5,.,few,CASSFINSPLHF,TGTGCCAGCAGTTTTATTAATTCACCCCTCCACTTT
TRBJ1-3,TRBV10-3,TRBD1,.,CAISGATGTEGNTIYF,TGTGCCATCAGTGGGGCAACCGGGACAGAAGGAAACACCATATATTTT
TRBJ2-1,TRBV7-6,TRBD1,.,CASSFVQGAHNEQFF,TGTGCCAGCAGCTTTGTCCAGGGGGCCCACAATGAGCAGTTCTTC
TRBJ1-5,TRBV4-3,.,once,CASSQGRGRGVNQPQHF,TGCGCCAGCAGCCAAGGGAGGGGGAGGGGAGTCAATCAGCCCCAGCATTTT
TRBJ1-2,TRBV10-3,.,few,CAISESQGNGYTF,TGTGCCATCAGTGAGTCCCAGGGAAATGGCTACACCTTC
TRBJ2-7,TRBV3-1/TRBV3-2,.,.,CASSQPRGYEQYF,TGTGCCAGCAGTCAACCTAGGGGTTACGAGCAGTACTTC